The entry below describes one TCR beta chain. As originally analysed: The assay estimated nucleated cells by amplifying reference gene primers. Using immunoSEQ multiplex PCR, the repertoire was profiled, and TCRdb retains in-frame clones only, with some absent. Clone size and V and J calls were adopted from that table, with D and trimming inferred from the DNA. The table lists 95,000 to 120,000 clones, roughly 85% of them singletons. This sample is drawn from a study of blood T cell repertoires in COVID-19. Study overall: Collection of acute and convalescent COVID-19 samples took place in the United States, Italy and Spain. In each case, the material was cDNA or gDNA derived from T cells, B-cell-depleted T cells, or PBMCs.

Germline lookup yields CDR1 SGHRS and CDR2 YFSETQ. The CDR3 is made up of 15 amino acids. Trimming shortened V by 3 bases and J by 2 bases, and 13 bases separated the two germline ends. Sequencing was carried out using peripheral blood. This sequence originates from a human donor in a cohort sampled during active COVID-19. The chain uses TRBV5-1 and TRBJ2-3; TRBD1 is a possible D gene (5 bases). The CDR3 DNA reads TGCGCCAGCAGCTCCTGGGGCGGCCCCACAGATACGCAGTATTTT. The encoded protein is CASSSWGGPTDTQYF.